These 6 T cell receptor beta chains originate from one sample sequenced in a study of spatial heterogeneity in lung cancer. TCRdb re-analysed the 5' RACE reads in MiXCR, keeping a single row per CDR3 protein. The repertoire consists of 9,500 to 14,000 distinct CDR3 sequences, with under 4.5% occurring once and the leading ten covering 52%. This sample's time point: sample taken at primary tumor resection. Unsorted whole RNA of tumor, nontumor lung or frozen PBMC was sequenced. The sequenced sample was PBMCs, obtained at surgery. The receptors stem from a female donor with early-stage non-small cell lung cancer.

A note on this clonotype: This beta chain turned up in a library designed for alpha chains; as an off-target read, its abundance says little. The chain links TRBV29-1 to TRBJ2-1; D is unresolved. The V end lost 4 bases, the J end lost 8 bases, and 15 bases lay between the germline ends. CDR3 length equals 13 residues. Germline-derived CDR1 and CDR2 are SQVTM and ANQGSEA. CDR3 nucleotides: TGCAGCGTTGGGATAGGGCTCGGAGATGAGCAGTTCTTC. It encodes CSVGIGLGDEQFF.

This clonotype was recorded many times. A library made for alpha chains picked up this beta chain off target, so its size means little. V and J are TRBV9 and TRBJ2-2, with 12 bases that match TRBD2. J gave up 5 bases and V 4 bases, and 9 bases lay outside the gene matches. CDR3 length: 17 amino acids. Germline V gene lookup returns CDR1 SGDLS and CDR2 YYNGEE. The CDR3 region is CASSSTSGRTGTGELFF. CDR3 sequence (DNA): TGTGCCAGCAGCTCGACTAGCGGGAGAACGGGGACCGGGGAGCTGTTTTTT.

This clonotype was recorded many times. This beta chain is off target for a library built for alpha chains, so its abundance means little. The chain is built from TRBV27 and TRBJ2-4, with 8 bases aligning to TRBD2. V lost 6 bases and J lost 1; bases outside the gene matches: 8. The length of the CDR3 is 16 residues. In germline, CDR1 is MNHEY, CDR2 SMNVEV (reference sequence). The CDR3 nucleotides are TGTGCCAGCAGGCTTTGGGCTAGCGGGGCCAAAAACATTCAGTACTTC. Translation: CASRLWASGAKNIQYF.

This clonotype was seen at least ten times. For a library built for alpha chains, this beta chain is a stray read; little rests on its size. The CDR3 reads CASRNQGGGYTF. CDR3 bases: TGTGCCAGCAGAAACCAGGGGGGCGGCTACACCTTC. This chain uses TRBV12-3 or TRBV12-4 with TRBJ1-2; 7 nucleotides line up with TRBD1. CDR3 length equals 12 residues. V lost 6 bases, J lost 8 bases, and 6 bases stayed unmatched.

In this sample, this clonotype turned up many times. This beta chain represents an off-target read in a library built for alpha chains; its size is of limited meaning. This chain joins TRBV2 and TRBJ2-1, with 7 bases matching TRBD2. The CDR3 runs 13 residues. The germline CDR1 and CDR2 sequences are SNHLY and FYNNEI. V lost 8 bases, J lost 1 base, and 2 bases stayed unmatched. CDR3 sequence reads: CASAGASYNEQFF. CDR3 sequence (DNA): TGTGCCAGCGCGGGAGCGTCCTACAATGAGCAGTTCTTC.

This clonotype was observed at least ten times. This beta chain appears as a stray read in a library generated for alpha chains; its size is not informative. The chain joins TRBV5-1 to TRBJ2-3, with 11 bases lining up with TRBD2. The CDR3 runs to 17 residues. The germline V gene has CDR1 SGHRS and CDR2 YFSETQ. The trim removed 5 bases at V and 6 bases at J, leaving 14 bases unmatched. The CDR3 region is CASRAQSTSGGTDTQYF. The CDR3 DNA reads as TGCGCCAGCAGGGCACAGTCAACTAGCGGGGGTACCGATACGCAGTATTTT.